What follows describes a single TCR beta chain. Antigen unknown. One to two pinch biopsies were taken from the rectum during colonoscopy. This table comes from immunoSEQ multiplex PCR, and its TCRdb copy is limited to in-frame clones, with some not included. The sample holds under 20,000 clones, 70% to 85% seen once. This CDR3 contains 14 residues. Germline assignment: CDR1 LNHDA and CDR2 SQIVND (reference sequence). Losses at the gene ends were 11 bases for V and 5 bases for J; bases not matched to a gene: 8. These data originate in a study of pediatric ulcerative colitis. General study findings and limits: Blood samples from a couple of patients yielded substantially fewer templates and were excluded from blood-rectal overlap analysis. In rectum, acute severe colitis had expanded clones and less diversity.

Input material: gut tissue. The V gene is TRBV19, the J gene TRBJ2-3; TRBD2 agrees at 12 bases. This receptor was identified in a boy aged 10-17 years with moderate ulcerative colitis. CDR3 nucleotide sequence: TGTGCCGCCGCTTCGGGACTAGCGGGAGATACGCAGTATTTT. Protein sequence: CAAASGLAGDTQYF.